These 3 T cell receptor beta chains originate from one sample sequenced in a study of T cells in Graves' hyperthyroidism and ophthalmopathy. Amplified TCR beta CDR3 regions came from RNA transcripts. HTBI primers were the set used in a first-round RT-PCR of the TCR CDR3. MiXCR was run by TCRdb on the multiplex PCR reads, yielding one entry per CDR3 protein. The sample has under 800,000 distinct CDR3 sequences; 11% to 15% are singletons. Material for sequencing was blood. The receptor source for this set is a woman aged 18-29 years with Graves' hyperthyroidism.

A remark on this clonotype: The germline gene is not matched at one end of the junction; a read error may be the cause. The rearrangement uses TRBV4-3 and TRBJ2-1; D is unclear. There are 15 residues in the CDR3. Germline loops: CDR1 LGHNA, CDR2 YSLEER. The CDR3: CASSQETPYYYEQFF. CDR3 coding DNA: TGCGCCAGCAGCCAAGAAACCCCCTACTACTATGAGCAGTTCTTC.

This clonotype was recorded at least ten times. The chain employs TRBV7-8 and TRBJ1-1, with D maybe TRBD1 (5 bases). This CDR3 is 13 amino acids long. V dropped 4 bases and J dropped 2 bases, with 8 bases sitting between them. From germline, CDR1 is SGHVS and CDR2 FQNEAQ. The CDR3 nucleotides read TGTGCCAGCAGCTCCGGGACCAACACTGAAGCTTTCTTT. This encodes CASSSGTNTEAFF. The whole variable domain, filled in from reference TRBV7-8 and TRBJ1-1, reads GAGVSQSPRYKVAKRGQDVALRCDPISGHVSLFWYQQALGQGPEFLTYFQNEAQLDKSGLPSDRFFAERPEGSVSTLKIQRTQQEDSAVYLCASSSGTNTEAFFGQGTRLTVV.

This chain links TRBV7-8 with TRBJ2-7; 12 bases agree with TRBD2. The CDR3 runs 13 residues. Germline CDR1 reads SGHVS; CDR2 reads FQNEAQ. The J segment lost 7 bases and the V segment lost 6 bases, leaving 4 bases of the junction unmatched. The DNA for the CDR3 is TGTGCCAGCAGGACTAGCGGGAGCGCGGAGCAGTACTTC. It codes for CASRTSGSAEQYF. The full variable domain, with the rest looked up from reference TRBV7-8 and TRBJ2-7, is GAGVSQSPRYKVAKRGQDVALRCDPISGHVSLFWYQQALGQGPEFLTYFQNEAQLDKSGLPSDRFFAERPEGSVSTLKIQRTQQEDSAVYLCASRTSGSAEQYFGPGTRLTVT.